This TCR beta chain stems from a study of immune evolution from preneoplasia to lung adenocarcinoma. Broader study findings: Top clone frequencies peaked in normal lung, apparently declining through invasive adenocarcinoma. Later-stage lesions seemingly showed higher T cell density and diversity than normal lung.

In this sample, this clone turned up a few times. Its antigen is currently unknown. In germline, CDR1 is SEHNR, CDR2 FQNEAQ (reference sequence). The CDR3 spans 14 residues. Generated by immunoSEQ multiplex PCR, the TCRdb table keeps only in-frame clones and is missing some. The sample contains about 3,000 clones, 83% of which appear only once. The clonotype comes from a person aged 65-85 years with lung adenocarcinoma. J is TRBJ2-2 and V is TRBV7-9; D might be TRBD1 (5 bases). The material sequenced was FFPE adjacent normal lung tissue. The CDR3: CILGGRANTGELFF. In nucleotides, the CDR3 is TGTATTCTAGGTGGCAGGGCGAACACCGGGGAGCTGTTTTTT.